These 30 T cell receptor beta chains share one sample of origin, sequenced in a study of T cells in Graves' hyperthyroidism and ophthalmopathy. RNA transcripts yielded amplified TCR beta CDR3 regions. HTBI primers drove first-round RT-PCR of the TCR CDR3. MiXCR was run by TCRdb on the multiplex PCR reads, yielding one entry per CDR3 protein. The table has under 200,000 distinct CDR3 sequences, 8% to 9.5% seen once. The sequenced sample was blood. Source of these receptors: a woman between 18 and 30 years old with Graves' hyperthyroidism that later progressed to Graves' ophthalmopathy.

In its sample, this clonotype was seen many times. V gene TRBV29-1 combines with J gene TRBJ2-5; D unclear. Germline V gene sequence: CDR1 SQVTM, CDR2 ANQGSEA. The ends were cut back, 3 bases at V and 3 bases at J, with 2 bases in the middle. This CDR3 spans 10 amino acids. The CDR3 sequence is CSVEEETQYF. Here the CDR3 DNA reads TGCAGCGTTGAGGAAGAGACCCAGTACTTC.

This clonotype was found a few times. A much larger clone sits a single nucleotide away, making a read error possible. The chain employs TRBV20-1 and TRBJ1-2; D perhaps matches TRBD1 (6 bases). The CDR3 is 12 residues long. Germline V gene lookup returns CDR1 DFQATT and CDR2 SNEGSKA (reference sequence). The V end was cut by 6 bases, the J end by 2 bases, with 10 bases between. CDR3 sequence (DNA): TGCAGTGCCCAGGGGAGGAACTATGGCTACACCTTC. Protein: CSAQGRNYGYTF.

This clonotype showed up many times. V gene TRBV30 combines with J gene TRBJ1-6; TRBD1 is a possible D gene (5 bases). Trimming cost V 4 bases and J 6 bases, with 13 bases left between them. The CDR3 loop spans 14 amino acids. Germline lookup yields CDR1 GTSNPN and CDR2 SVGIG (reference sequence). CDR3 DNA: TGTGCCTGGACCAAAGGGGATTCTAATTCACCCCTCCACTTT. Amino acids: CAWTKGDSNSPLHF.

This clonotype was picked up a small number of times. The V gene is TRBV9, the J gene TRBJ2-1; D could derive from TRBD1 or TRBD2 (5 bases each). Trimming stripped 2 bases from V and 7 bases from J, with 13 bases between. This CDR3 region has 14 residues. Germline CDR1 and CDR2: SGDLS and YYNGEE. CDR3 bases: TGTGCCAGCAGCGTCTCCGGGACGGGGAATGAGCAGTTCTTC. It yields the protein CASSVSGTGNEQFF.

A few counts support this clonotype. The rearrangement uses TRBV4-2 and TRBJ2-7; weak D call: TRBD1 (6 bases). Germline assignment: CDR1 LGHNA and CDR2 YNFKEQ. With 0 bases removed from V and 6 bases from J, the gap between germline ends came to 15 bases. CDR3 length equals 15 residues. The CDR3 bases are TGTGCCAGCAGCCAAGAGGGGGCACATCAGGGCGAGCAGTACTTC. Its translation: CASSQEGAHQGEQYF.

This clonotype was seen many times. The CDR3 spells CAWREPRLAGLINDYNEQFF. The CDR3 bases are TGTGCCTGGAGAGAGCCAAGACTAGCGGGACTGATAAATGATTACAATGAGCAGTTCTTC. The rearrangement uses TRBV30 and TRBJ2-1, with TRBD2 matching 11 bases. With 3 bases clipped from V and 4 bases from J, the junction kept 20 bases outside the gene matches. Germline CDR1 reads GTSNPN; CDR2 reads SVGIG (reference sequence). The CDR3 length is 20 residues.

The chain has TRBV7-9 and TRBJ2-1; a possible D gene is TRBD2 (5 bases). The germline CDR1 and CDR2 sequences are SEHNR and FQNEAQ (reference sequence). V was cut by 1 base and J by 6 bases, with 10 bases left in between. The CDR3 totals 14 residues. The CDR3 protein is CASSLGGRTNEQFF. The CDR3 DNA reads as TGTGCCAGCAGCTTAGGTGGGAGAACCAATGAGCAGTTCTTC.

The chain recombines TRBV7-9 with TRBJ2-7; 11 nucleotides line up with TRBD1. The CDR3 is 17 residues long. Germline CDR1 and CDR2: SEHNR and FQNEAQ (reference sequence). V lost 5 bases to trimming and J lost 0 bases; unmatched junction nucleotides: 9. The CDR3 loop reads CASSIGTGGGSSYEQYF. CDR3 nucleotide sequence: TGTGCCAGCAGCATTGGGACAGGGGGGGGAAGCTCCTACGAGCAGTACTTC. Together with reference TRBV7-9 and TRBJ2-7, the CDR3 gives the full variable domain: DTGVSQNPRHKITKRGQNVTFRCDPISEHNRLYWYRQTLGQGPEFLTYFQNEAQLEKSRLLSDRFSAERPKGSFSTLEIQRTEQGDSAMYLCASSIGTGGGSSYEQYFGPGTRLTVT.

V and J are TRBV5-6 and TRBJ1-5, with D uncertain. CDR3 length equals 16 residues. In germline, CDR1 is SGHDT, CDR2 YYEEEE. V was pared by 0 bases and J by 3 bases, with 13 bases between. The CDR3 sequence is CASSLAGLGDNQPQHF. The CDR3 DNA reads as TGTGCCAGCAGCTTGGCGGGGTTAGGTGACAATCAGCCCCAGCATTTT.

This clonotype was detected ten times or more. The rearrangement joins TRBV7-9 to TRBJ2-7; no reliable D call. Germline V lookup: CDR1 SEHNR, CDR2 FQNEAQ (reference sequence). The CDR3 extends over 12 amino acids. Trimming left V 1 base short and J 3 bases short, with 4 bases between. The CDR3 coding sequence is TGTGCCAGCAGCTTAGTGTTCTACGAGCAGTACTTC. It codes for CASSLVFYEQYF. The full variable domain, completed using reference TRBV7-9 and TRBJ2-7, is DTGVSQNPRHKITKRGQNVTFRCDPISEHNRLYWYRQTLGQGPEFLTYFQNEAQLEKSRLLSDRFSAERPKGSFSTLEIQRTEQGDSAMYLCASSLVFYEQYFGPGTRLTVT.

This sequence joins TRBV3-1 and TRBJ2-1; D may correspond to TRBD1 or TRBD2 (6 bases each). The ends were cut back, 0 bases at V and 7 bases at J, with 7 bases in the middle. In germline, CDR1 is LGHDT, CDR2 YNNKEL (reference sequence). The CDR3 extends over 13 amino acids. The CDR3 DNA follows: TGTGCCAGCAGCCAAGAAGGGGGGAATGAGCAGTTCTTC. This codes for CASSQEGGNEQFF.

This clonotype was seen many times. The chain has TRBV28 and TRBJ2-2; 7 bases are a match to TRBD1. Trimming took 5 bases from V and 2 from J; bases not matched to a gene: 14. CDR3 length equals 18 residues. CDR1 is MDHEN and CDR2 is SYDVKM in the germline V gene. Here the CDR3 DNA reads TGTGCCAGCAGTCCCATTCCGAGGACAGGCAATAACACCGGGGAGCTGTTTTTT. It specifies CASSPIPRTGNNTGELFF.

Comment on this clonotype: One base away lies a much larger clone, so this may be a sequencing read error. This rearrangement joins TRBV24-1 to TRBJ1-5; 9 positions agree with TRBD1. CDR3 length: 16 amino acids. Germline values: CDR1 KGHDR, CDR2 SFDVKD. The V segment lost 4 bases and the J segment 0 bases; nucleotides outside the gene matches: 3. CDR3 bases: TGTGCCACCAGTGAGGACAGGGGCGTTAGCAATCAGCCCCAGCATTTT. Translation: CATSEDRGVSNQPQHF.

DNA for the CDR3: TGTGCCAGTACGACAGCGTCCTATGGCTACACCTTC. It codes for CASTTASYGYTF. The chain recombines TRBV19 with TRBJ1-2, with D maybe TRBD1 (5 bases). The germline gives CDR1 LNHDA, CDR2 SQIVND (reference sequence). The CDR3 extends over 12 amino acids. V dropped 7 bases and J dropped 4 bases, with 10 bases sitting between them.

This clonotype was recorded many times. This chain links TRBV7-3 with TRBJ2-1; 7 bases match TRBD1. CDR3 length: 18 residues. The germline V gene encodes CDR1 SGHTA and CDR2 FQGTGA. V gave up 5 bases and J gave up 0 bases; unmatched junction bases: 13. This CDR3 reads CASSHSPGQMSSYNEQFF. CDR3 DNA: TGTGCCAGCAGCCACTCTCCGGGACAGATGAGCTCCTACAATGAGCAGTTCTTC.

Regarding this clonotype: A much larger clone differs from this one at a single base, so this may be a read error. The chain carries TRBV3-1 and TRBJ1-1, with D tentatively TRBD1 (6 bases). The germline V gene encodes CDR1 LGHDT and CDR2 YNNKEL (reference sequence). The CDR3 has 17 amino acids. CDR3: CARSELNGGRVNTEAFF. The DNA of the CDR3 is TGTGCCCGCAGTGAACTCAACGGGGGGCGAGTGAACACTGAAGCTTTCTTT.

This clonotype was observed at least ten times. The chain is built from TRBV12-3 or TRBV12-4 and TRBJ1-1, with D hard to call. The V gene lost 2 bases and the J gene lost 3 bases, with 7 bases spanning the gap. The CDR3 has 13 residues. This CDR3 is CASSLTADTEAFF. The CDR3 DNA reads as TGTGCCAGCAGTTTAACGGCAGACACTGAAGCTTTCTTT.

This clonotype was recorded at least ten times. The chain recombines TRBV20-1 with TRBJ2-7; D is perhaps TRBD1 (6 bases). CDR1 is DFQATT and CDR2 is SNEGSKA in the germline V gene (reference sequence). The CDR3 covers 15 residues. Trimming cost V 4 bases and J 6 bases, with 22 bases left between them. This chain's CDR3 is CSAMIQGLFVFEQYF. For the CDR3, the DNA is TGCAGTGCTATGATACAGGGCCTGTTCGTCTTCGAGCAGTACTTC.

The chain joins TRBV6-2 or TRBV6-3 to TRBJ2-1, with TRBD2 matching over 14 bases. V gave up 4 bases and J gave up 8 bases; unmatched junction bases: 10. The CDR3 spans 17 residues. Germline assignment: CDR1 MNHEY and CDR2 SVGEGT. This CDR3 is CASSSPGLAGVGYEQFF. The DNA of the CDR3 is TGTGCCAGCAGTTCCCCGGGACTAGCGGGAGTAGGGTATGAGCAGTTCTTC.

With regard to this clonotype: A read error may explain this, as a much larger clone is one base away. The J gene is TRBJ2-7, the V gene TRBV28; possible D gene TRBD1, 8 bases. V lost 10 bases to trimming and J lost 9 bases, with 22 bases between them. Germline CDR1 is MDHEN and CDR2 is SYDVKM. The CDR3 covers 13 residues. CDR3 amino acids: CATTTGEGDGQYF. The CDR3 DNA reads TGTGCCACCACGACAGGGGAGGGCGACGGGCAGTACTTC.

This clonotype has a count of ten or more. In DNA, the CDR3 is TGTGCCAGCAGTTCGACAGGGTTTAAAGGCTACACCTTC. This encodes CASSSTGFKGYTF. The chain couples TRBV6-1 to TRBJ1-2, with 7 bases lining up with TRBD1. Trimming at V came to 5 bases and at J to 8 bases, leaving 8 bases not matched to a gene. CDR3 size: 13 residues. Germline loops: CDR1 MNHNS, CDR2 SASEGT.

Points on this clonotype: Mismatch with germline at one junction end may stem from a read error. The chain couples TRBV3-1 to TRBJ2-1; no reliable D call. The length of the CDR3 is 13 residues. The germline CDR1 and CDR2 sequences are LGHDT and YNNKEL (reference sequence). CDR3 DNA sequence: TGTGCCAGCAGCAAAGATCTCAACAGTGAGCAGTTCTTC. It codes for CASSKDLNSEQFF.

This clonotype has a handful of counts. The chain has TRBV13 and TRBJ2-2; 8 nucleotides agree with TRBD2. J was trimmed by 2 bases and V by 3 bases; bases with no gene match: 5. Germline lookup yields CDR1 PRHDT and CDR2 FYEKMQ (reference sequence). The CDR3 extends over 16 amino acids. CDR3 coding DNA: TGTGCCAGCAGCTTTGCTAGCGGGCTAAACACCGGGGAGCTGTTTTTT. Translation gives CASSFASGLNTGELFF.

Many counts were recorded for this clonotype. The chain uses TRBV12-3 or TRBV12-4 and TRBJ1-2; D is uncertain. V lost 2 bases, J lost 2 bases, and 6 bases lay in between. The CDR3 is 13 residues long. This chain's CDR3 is CASSLQANYGYTF. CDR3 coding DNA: TGTGCCAGCAGTTTACAGGCGAACTATGGCTACACCTTC.

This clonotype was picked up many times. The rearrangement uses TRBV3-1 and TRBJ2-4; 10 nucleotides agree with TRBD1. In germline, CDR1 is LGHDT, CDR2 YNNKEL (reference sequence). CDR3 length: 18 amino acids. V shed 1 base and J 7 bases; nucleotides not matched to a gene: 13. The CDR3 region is CASSQGGDRGSLLNIQYF. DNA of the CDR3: TGTGCCAGCAGCCAAGGGGGGGACAGGGGAAGTTTATTGAACATTCAGTACTTC.

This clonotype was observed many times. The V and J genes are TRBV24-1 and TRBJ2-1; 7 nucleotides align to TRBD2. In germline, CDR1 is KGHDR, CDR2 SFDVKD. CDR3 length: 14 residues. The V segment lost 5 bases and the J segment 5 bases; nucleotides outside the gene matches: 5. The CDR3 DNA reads TGTGCCACCAGTGGAAGCGGGGTGCACAATGAGCAGTTCTTC. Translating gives CATSGSGVHNEQFF.

The CDR3 sequence: CASSRIGGADKGYTF. Written as DNA, the CDR3 is TGCGCCAGCAGCCGCATCGGGGGGGCGGATAAGGGCTACACCTTC. This chain connects TRBV4-1 to TRBJ1-2; maybe TRBD1 (6 bases). Germline V gene sequence: CDR1 MGHRA, CDR2 YSYEKL. V lost 4 bases to trimming and J lost 8 bases, with 20 bases between them. This CDR3 region has 15 residues.

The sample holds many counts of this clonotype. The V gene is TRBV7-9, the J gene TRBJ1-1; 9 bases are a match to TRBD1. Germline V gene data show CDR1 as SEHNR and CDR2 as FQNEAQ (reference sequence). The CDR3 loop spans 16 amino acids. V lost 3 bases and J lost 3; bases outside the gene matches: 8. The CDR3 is CASSFPGQGRDTEAFF. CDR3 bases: TGTGCCAGCAGCTTTCCGGGACAGGGACGGGACACTGAAGCTTTCTTT.

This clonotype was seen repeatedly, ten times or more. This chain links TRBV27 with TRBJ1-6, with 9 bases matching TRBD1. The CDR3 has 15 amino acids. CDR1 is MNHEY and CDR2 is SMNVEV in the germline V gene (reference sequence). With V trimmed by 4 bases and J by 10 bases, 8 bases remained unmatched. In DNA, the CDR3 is TGTGCCAGCAGTTCACAGGGGGCAAGTAGATCACCCCTCCACTTT. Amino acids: CASSSQGASRSPLHF.

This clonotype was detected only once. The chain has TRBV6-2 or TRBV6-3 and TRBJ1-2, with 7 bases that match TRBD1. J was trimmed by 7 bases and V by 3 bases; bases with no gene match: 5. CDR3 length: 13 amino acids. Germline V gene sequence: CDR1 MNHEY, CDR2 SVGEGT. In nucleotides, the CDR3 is TGTGCCAGCAGTTATCCAGGGGGACGTGGCTACACCTTC. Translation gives CASSYPGGRGYTF.